This T cell receptor beta chain was documented in a study of cytomegalovirus exposure and HLA in healthy donors. Study-wide points: Later on, an analysis found that several of the most significant clusters appeared to be linked to common viral pathogens, which included parvovirus B19. Highly shared sequence variants in one cluster were likely a sequencing artifact.

Donors consisted of healthy bone marrow donors. PCR involved 60 Vbeta and 13 Jbeta primers. As processed by the authors: The count from a later analysis was 79 million or so unique TCR beta chains, 9 million to 12 million of them shared. Produced via immunoSEQ multiplex PCR; TCRdb's table is partial and in-frame only. The D gene and trimming were derived from the DNA, and the V and J assignments and clone size from that table. This sample has about 150,000 clones, with around 72% found just once. Worth noting for this clone: Its antigen is currently unknown.

There are 13 residues in the CDR3. The rearrangement uses TRBV21-1 and TRBJ1-4; TRBD1, the table's D call, lacks a check against the DNA. TRBV21-1 is shown as a pseudogene. Sequences were obtained from PBMCs. The receptor comes from a man aged 50 to 60 in good health and CMV-seropositive. The CDR3 sequence: CASIRDRGEKLFF. CDR3 DNA sequence: TGTGCCAGCATCCGGGACAGGGGCGAAAAACTGTTTTTT.